These 32 T cell receptor beta chains originate from one sample sequenced in a study of esophageal squamous cell carcinoma under preoperative chemotherapy. Each CDR3 protein gets one entry after TCRdb re-called the PCR reads with MiXCR. This table holds about 32,000 distinct CDR3 sequences, around half found once. Time point: after preoperative PTX-NDP chemotherapy. Sampling was done from a patient given preoperative chemotherapy. The source is a human donor with esophageal squamous cell carcinoma. The donor label of this sample is uncertain.

This clonotype was counted only a few times. A read error may account for a junction end that differs from germline. This rearrangement joins TRBV10-3 to TRBJ2-1; unclear D gene. From germline, CDR1 is ENHRY and CDR2 SYGVKD. The length of the CDR3 is 13 residues. This CDR3 is CASSEYRLAEQFF. CDR3 in DNA: TGTGCCAGCAGTGAGTACCGACTCGCTGAGCAGTTCTTC.

The chain combines TRBV12-3 or TRBV12-4 with TRBJ1-4, with D tentatively TRBD1 (5 bases). V was cut by 6 bases and J by 3 bases, with 11 bases left in between. This CDR3 has 14 amino acids. CDR3: CASSPGGSNEKLFF. The CDR3 DNA reads TGTGCCAGCAGCCCCGGGGGTTCTAATGAAAAACTGTTTTTT.

This chain's CDR3 is CASSCAGLGGRAQNTQYF. The CDR3, as DNA: TGTGCCAGCAGTTGTGCAGGGCTCGGGGGGCGGGCCCAAAACACCCAGTACTTC. This chain links TRBV7-2 with TRBJ2-4, with D perhaps matching TRBD2 (7 bases). Trimming took 6 bases from V and 13 from J, leaving 34 bases between them. The CDR3 is made up of 18 amino acids. Germline CDR1 and CDR2: SGHTA and FQGNSA.

The V gene is TRBV11-3, the J gene TRBJ2-4, with a possible D match to TRBD2 (6 bases). Trimming stripped 1 base from V and 13 bases from J, with 23 bases between. Germline V lookup: CDR1 SGHNT, CDR2 YENEEA. The CDR3 has 16 residues. CDR3 DNA sequence: TGTGCCAGCAGCTTAGTCGGGGGTCGGGACCAAAACACCCAGTACTTC. This translates into CASSLVGGRDQNTQYF. The complete variable domain, with remaining parts taken from reference TRBV11-3 and TRBJ2-4, reads EAGVVQSPRYKIIEKKQPVAFWCNPISGHNTLYWYLQNLGQGPELLIRYENEEAVDDSQLPKDRFSAERLKGVDSTLKIQPAELGDSAVYLCASSLVGGRDQNTQYFGAGTRLSVL.

The CDR3 is CASSEGAVVSNQPQHF. The DNA for the CDR3 is TGTGCCAGCAGTGAAGGAGCGGTAGTTAGCAATCAGCCCCAGCATTTT. The chain combines TRBV6-1 with TRBJ1-5; D gene ambiguous. V shed 1 base and J shed 0 bases, with 10 bases lying between them. From germline, CDR1 is MNHNS and CDR2 SASEGT. The CDR3 runs 16 residues.

This clonotype came up a few times. The chain links TRBV6-1 to TRBJ2-3; D might be TRBD2 (6 bases). This CDR3 has 14 amino acids. Germline V CDR1 and CDR2: MNHNS, SASEGT. The CDR3 DNA sequence: TGTGCGGGCAGTGCGGGACTTGCCGAAGAGACGCAGTATTTT. This gives the protein CAGSAGLAEETQYF.

The rearrangement links TRBV11-3 to TRBJ2-3; perhaps TRBD2 as D (6 bases). Germline-derived CDR1 and CDR2 are SGHNT and YENEEA. The CDR3 sequence is 16 residues long. Trimming shortened V by 8 bases and J by 2 bases, and 20 bases separated the two germline ends. The CDR3 spells CASRSSGVRITDTQYF. The CDR3 nucleotides are TGTGCCAGCCGCTCATCGGGGGTGCGAATCACAGATACGCAGTATTTT.

This clonotype was observed a handful of times. The chain links TRBV11-3 to TRBJ2-1, with D possibly matching TRBD2 (5 bases). Looked up from germline, CDR1 is SGHNT and CDR2 is YENEEA. CDR3 length: 15 residues. The ends were cut back, 5 bases at V and 0 bases at J, with 11 bases in the middle. CDR3 nucleotide sequence: TGTGCCAGCAGCGGAGGACTGAGCTCCTACAATGAGCAGTTCTTC. It encodes CASSGGLSSYNEQFF.

Remarks on this clonotype: In this CDR3 the conserved last residue, phenylalanine or tryptophan, is missing, so a read error is likely. The rearrangement links TRBV7-2 to TRBJ2-5; no clear D gene. Germline CDR1 reads SGHTA; CDR2 reads FQGNSA. V was cut by 6 bases and J by 9 bases, with 23 bases left in between. This CDR3 has 15 amino acids. The CDR3 is CASSSSALALESQYS. The CDR3 region has the DNA TGTGCCAGCAGTAGCTCGGCTCTGGCGCTGGAGTCCCAGTACTCC.

As to this clonotype: At one end, the junction sequence differs from germline, possibly due to a read error. This rearrangement joins TRBV7-8 to TRBJ2-4, with 9 bases aligning to TRBD1. Germline V lookup: CDR1 SGHVS, CDR2 FQNEAQ. The CDR3 sequence is 16 residues long. The CDR3 coding sequence is TGTGCCAGCAGCTGGACAGGGGTGTGGGCGAGAAACATGCAGTACTTT. Translating gives CASSWTGVWARNMQYF.

Concerning this clonotype itself: The DNA is omitted, as the CDR3 cannot be located on it reliably, and the CDR3 follows TCRdb's listing. The chain joins TRBV7-8 to TRBJ2-3; the table gives TRBD1 as D, unverified against the DNA. The CDR3 is 15 residues long, ends included. Germline V gene data show CDR1 as SGHVS and CDR2 as FQNEAQ. CDR3 amino acids: CARGFVGGGTETQYF.

The chain uses TRBV11-2 and TRBJ2-3, with D tentatively TRBD2 (7 bases). The J call may be wrong; the DNA end is better matched by TRBJ2-7. In germline, CDR1 is SGHAT, CDR2 FQNNGV. The CDR3 is 15 amino acids. CDR3 nucleotide sequence: TGTGGCGGGGGCCCCGGGGGCCGGGTCAAAGATACGCAGTACTTC. It is translated as CGGGPGGRVKDTQYF.

This chain uses TRBV7-8 with TRBJ2-3; the match to TRBD1 covers 9 bases. Germline assignment: CDR1 SGHVS and CDR2 FQNEAQ. This CDR3 has 16 amino acids. With V trimmed by 8 bases and J by 0 bases, 9 bases remained unmatched. Here the CDR3 DNA reads TGTGCCAGCCGGCGCCTACAGGGGGCGAGCACAGATACGCAGTATTTT. It codes for CASRRLQGASTDTQYF. Using reference TRBV7-8 and TRBJ2-3 for the parts outside the CDR3, the full variable domain is GAGVSQSPRYKVAKRGQDVALRCDPISGHVSLFWYQQALGQGPEFLTYFQNEAQLDKSGLPSDRFFAERPEGSVSTLKIQRTQQEDSAVYLCASRRLQGASTDTQYFGPGTRLTVL.

The gene calls are TRBV10-3 and TRBJ2-1, with a possible D match to TRBD2 (5 bases). The DNA end favors TRBJ2-7, so the J call may be wrong. CDR1 is ENHRY, CDR2 SYGVKD, per germline. The CDR3 loop spans 14 amino acids. As DNA, the CDR3 is TGTGCCATCAGCACGGGGAGCGCGTCCTACGAGCAGTACTTC. Its protein is CAISTGSASYEQYF.

This clonotype has just a few counts. The V gene is TRBV7-2, the J gene TRBJ2-5, with TRBD2 matching over 11 bases. With V trimmed by 7 bases and J by 2 bases, 3 bases remained unmatched. The CDR3 is made up of 14 amino acids. Germline CDR1 SGHTA, CDR2 FQGNSA. CDR3 DNA sequence: TGTGCCAGCACTCCTAGCGGGAGGCAAGAGACCCAGTACTTC. Translation: CASTPSGRQETQYF.

As concerns this clonotype: Given a much more abundant clone one base away, this may be a read error. V gene TRBV27 combines with J gene TRBJ2-1, with D uncertain. The CDR3 sequence is 13 residues long. Trimming shortened V by 3 bases and J by 10 bases, and 13 bases separated the two germline ends. CDR1 is MNHEY, CDR2 SMNVEV, per germline (reference sequence). CDR3 sequence: CASSLARSYEQFF. CDR3 in DNA: TGTGCCAGCAGTTTGGCCAGGTCCTACGAGCAGTTCTTC.

V is TRBV7-8 and J is TRBJ2-2; maybe TRBD1 (6 bases). The end of the DNA is better explained by TRBJ2-3, so the J call may be wrong. Germline V gene data show CDR1 as SGHVS and CDR2 as FQNEAQ. The length of the CDR3 is 15 residues. CDR3 sequence (DNA): TGTGCCAGCAGCTTTCAGGGGAGATTCGCCGGGGAGCAGTATTTT. Translating it yields CASSFQGRFAGEQYF.

This clonotype was counted once. One end of the junction does not line up with germline, which may come from a read error. The CDR3 sequence is CASSPTASSYGELFF. CDR3 in DNA: TGTGCCAGCAGTCCAACAGCGAGCTCCTACGGTGAGCTGTTTTTC. The J gene is TRBJ2-1, the V gene TRBV28; the D is unclear. Germline V gene sequence: CDR1 MDHEN, CDR2 SYDVKM. The CDR3 has 15 residues.

Comments on this clonotype: The CDR3 does not close with the conserved phenylalanine or tryptophan, likely indicating a read error. This rearrangement joins TRBV7-3 to TRBJ2-5; 7 bases map to TRBD1. The tail of the sequence fits TRBJ2-7 better, so the J call may be wrong. CDR3 size: 15 residues. The germline gives CDR1 SGHTA, CDR2 FQGTGA. The CDR3 sequence: CASIGPRDSFYEQYL. The CDR3 DNA is TGTGCCAGCATCGGCCCCCGGGACAGCTTTTACGAGCAGTACTTG.

On this clonotype: The junction departs from germline at one end; a sequencing error may be responsible. This chain joins TRBV7-2 and TRBJ2-3, with D possibly being TRBD2 (7 bases). This CDR3 spans 17 amino acids. Germline CDR1 reads SGHTA; CDR2 reads FQGNSA. CDR3 protein: CASSQGLQGMSTDTQFF. As DNA, the CDR3 is TGTGCCAGCAGCCAGGGACTACAGGGTATGAGCACCGATACGCAGTTTTTT.

This clonotype was detected ten times or more. The CDR3 sequence is CASRFRTALYGYTF. Here the CDR3 DNA reads TGTGCCAGCAGATTTCGGACAGCCCTCTATGGCTACACCTTC. The rearrangement links TRBV6-1 to TRBJ1-2, with a tentative D call TRBD1 (6 bases). V was clipped by 6 bases and J by 4 bases, with 15 bases between them. CDR1 MNHNS and CDR2 SASEGT come from the germline V gene. This CDR3 spans 14 amino acids.

This clonotype was counted between two and nine times. The chain's CDR3 is CAGSGGPDQETQYF. DNA of the CDR3: TGTGCGGGGAGTGGGGGCCCTGACCAAGAGACCCAGTACTTC. This chain links TRBV12-3 or TRBV12-4 with TRBJ2-5, with D perhaps matching TRBD1 (6 bases). The length of the CDR3 is 14 residues.

This clonotype showed up many times. The V call is TRBV5-4, the J call TRBJ2-1; D call uncertain. V was clipped by 0 bases and J by 8 bases, with 9 bases between them. In germline, CDR1 is SGHNT, CDR2 YYREEE (reference sequence). The CDR3 is made up of 13 amino acids. CDR3 amino acids: CASSLVVQDEQFF. DNA for the CDR3: TGTGCCAGCAGCTTGGTTGTCCAGGATGAGCAGTTCTTC.

This clonotype has at least ten counts. The chain links TRBV6-1 to TRBJ2-1; D remains unclear. Germline CDR1 reads MNHNS; CDR2 reads SASEGT. The V end was cut by 2 bases, the J end by 6 bases, with 8 bases between. The CDR3 is 13 amino acids. The CDR3 spells CASSEPPGNEQFF. Written as DNA, the CDR3 is TGTGCCAGCAGTGAACCCCCTGGCAATGAGCAGTTCTTC.

This clonotype is medium-sized by share. The genes are TRBV12-3 or TRBV12-4 and TRBJ2-5, with 7 positions matching TRBD1. Trimming cost V 5 bases and J 2 bases; bases outside gene matches: 8. The CDR3 is 15 amino acids. CDR3: CASSPHRDSQETQYF. The CDR3 coding sequence is TGTGCCAGCAGTCCTCATAGGGACAGTCAAGAGACCCAGTACTTC.

V usage is TRBV6-1 and J usage is TRBJ2-3; D may be TRBD1 (5 bases). Germline V CDR1 and CDR2: MNHNS, SASEGT. V lost 1 base, J lost 0 bases, and 17 bases lay in between. The CDR3 runs to 18 residues. This CDR3 is CASSEGFVFQGSTDTQYF. The CDR3 DNA sequence: TGTGCCAGCAGTGAAGGTTTTGTGTTTCAGGGAAGCACAGATACGCAGTATTTT.

As for this clonotype: This could be a read error, since a much larger clone is one nucleotide away. In this CDR3 the conserved last residue, phenylalanine or tryptophan, is missing, so a read error is likely. V gene TRBV7-9 combines with J gene TRBJ2-5, with a possible D match to TRBD2 (6 bases). CDR3 length equals 13 residues. Trimming shortened V by 6 bases and J by 2 bases, and 10 bases separated the two germline ends. Per germline, CDR1 SEHNR and CDR2 FQNEAQ (reference sequence). CDR3 region: CASSSGTQETQYI. In DNA, the CDR3 is TGTGCCAGCAGTTCCGGGACTCAAGAGACCCAGTACATC.

V gene TRBV7-8 combines with J gene TRBJ2-3; 7 bases agree with TRBD2. Germline CDR1 SGHVS, CDR2 FQNEAQ. The CDR3 has 16 residues. V gave up 8 bases and J gave up 9 bases; unmatched junction bases: 20. The CDR3 DNA is TGTGCCAGCCGCAACCTGGGGGGGTGGGCCAGTGACACGCAGTATTTT. It translates to CASRNLGGWASDTQYF.

At least ten counts were recorded for this clonotype. The chain combines TRBV10-3 with TRBJ2-5; tentatively, D is TRBD1 (8 bases). The length of the CDR3 is 16 residues. From germline, CDR1 is ENHRY and CDR2 SYGVKD. The V end was cut by 0 bases, the J end by 5 bases, with 16 bases between. CDR3 protein: CAISESRGQGGETQYF. CDR3 in DNA: TGTGCCATCAGTGAGTCGAGAGGACAGGGAGGGGAGACCCAGTACTTC.

The V call is TRBV7-8, the J call TRBJ2-2, with a possible D match to TRBD2 (7 bases). Trimming removed 5 bases from V and 10 bases from J, with 23 bases in between. CDR1 is SGHVS and CDR2 is FQNEAQ in the germline V gene. There are 16 residues in the CDR3. This CDR3 is CASSRLRGASTEELFF. The CDR3 DNA reads TGTGCCAGCAGCCGCCTACGGGGGGCGAGCACAGAGGAGCTGTTTTTT.

About this clonotype: One end of the junction is discordant with germline, which a read error may explain. The gene calls are TRBV10-2 and TRBJ2-4, with D perhaps TRBD1 or TRBD2 (5 bases each). Germline CDR1 reads WSHSY; CDR2 reads SAAADI. The CDR3 consists of 14 residues. Here the CDR3 DNA reads TGTGCCAGGCGTGACGGGGCTGCCCAAAACACCCAGTACTTC. Encoded protein: CARRDGAAQNTQYF.

This clonotype has more than one count but fewer than ten. The chain recombines TRBV20-1 with TRBJ2-5; either TRBD1 or TRBD2 may supply D (6 bases each). This CDR3 contains 14 residues. Germline CDR1 and CDR2: DFQATT and SNEGSKA (reference sequence). Between the trimmed V and J ends, which lost 4 bases and 4 bases, there was a span of 16 bases. The CDR3 DNA is TGCAGTGCTAAAGGGTCGGGGGCCGGAGAGACCCAGTACTTC. This encodes CSAKGSGAGETQYF.